These 18 T cell receptor beta chains originate from one sample sequenced in a study of cytomegalovirus exposure and HLA in healthy donors (dated by TCRdb to about 2017). Libraries were prepared through the immunoSEQ multiplex PCR assay. For the multiplex PCR, a mixture combining 60 forward primers for TCR Vbeta segments and 13 reverse primers for TCR Jbeta segments was used. The source is immuneACCESS, and TCRdb retained only in-frame sequences with V and J called. Part of the clones is not carried over; for the studies checked, unresolved V genes explain less than half of this, and the remainder is unexplained. In all, the sample holds about 150,000 clones, and roughly 74% of those were seen once. The top ten clonotypes cover approximately 2.8% of the sample. The specimen sequenced was PBMCs. The receptors were sampled from a man in his late teens or twenties in good health and CMV-seronegative.

The chain employs TRBV20-1 and TRBJ2-7; a possible D gene is TRBD2 (6 bases). There are 11 residues in the CDR3. Trimming pared 8 bases from V and 5 bases from J, leaving 13 bases between. Germline-derived CDR1 and CDR2 are DFQATT and SNEGSKA (reference sequence). The CDR3 region is CSLGGPDEQYF. CDR3 DNA sequence: TGCAGTTTGGGGGGACCGGACGAGCAGTACTTC.

The chain uses TRBV6-5 and TRBJ1-6; 10 nucleotides align to TRBD1. Germline CDR1 reads MNHEY; CDR2 reads SVGAGI. V trimming: 6 bases; J trimming: 7 bases; junction bases outside the gene matches: 6. The CDR3 is 15 residues long. The chain's CDR3 is CASRLAGQGNSPLHF. The DNA of the CDR3 is TGTGCCAGCAGACTCGCGGGACAGGGGAATTCACCCCTCCACTTT.

V is TRBV7-9 and J is TRBJ1-2; a possible D gene is TRBD1 (6 bases). V was trimmed by 2 bases and J by 9 bases, leaving 19 bases between them. The CDR3 is 15 residues long. In germline, CDR1 is SEHNR, CDR2 FQNEAQ (reference sequence). The DNA for the CDR3 is TGTGCCAGCAGCTTAAGTCGAACAGGGACTATGAGCTACACCTTC. Amino acid sequence: CASSLSRTGTMSYTF.

The V gene is TRBV7-2, the J gene TRBJ1-3, with TRBD1 matching over 7 bases. Trimming removed 5 bases from V and 3 bases from J; junction bases left unmatched: 4. CDR3 length: 14 amino acids. Germline V gives CDR1 SGHTA, CDR2 FQGNSA. As DNA, the CDR3 is TGTGCCAGCAGCCTACAGGGGAGTGGAAACACCATATATTTT. Translated, it gives CASSLQGSGNTIYF. The full variable domain, rest sourced from reference TRBV7-2 and TRBJ1-3, is GAGVSQSPSNKVTEKGKDVELRCDPISGHTALYWYRQSLGQGLEFLIYFQGNSAPDKSGLPSDRFSAERTGGSVSTLTIQRTQQEDSAVYLCASSLQGSGNTIYFGEGSWLTVV.

The V and J genes are TRBV18 and TRBJ2-3, with D perhaps TRBD1 (6 bases). From germline, CDR1 is KGHSH and CDR2 LQKENI. There are 14 residues in the CDR3. Trimming stripped 4 bases from V and 3 bases from J, with 11 bases between. In nucleotides, the CDR3 is TGTGCCAGCTCACTGCAGGGGTCGACAGATACGCAGTATTTT. Translated, it gives CASSLQGSTDTQYF.

This chain joins TRBV5-4 and TRBJ2-2; D perhaps matches TRBD1 (7 bases). CDR1 and CDR2 (germline): SGHNT, YYREEE (reference sequence). This CDR3 region has 16 residues. V lost 1 base and J lost 0, with 10 bases in between. CDR3 DNA sequence: TGTGCCAGCAGCTTGTTCAGGGGGGCGAACACCGGGGAGCTGTTTTTT. It translates to CASSLFRGANTGELFF.

The chain couples TRBV5-1 to TRBJ1-1, with a tentative D call TRBD1 (5 bases). This CDR3 comprises 15 residues. The germline CDR1 and CDR2 sequences are SGHRS and YFSETQ. Trimming cost V 2 bases and J 6 bases, with 17 bases left between them. The chain's CDR3 is CASSFSAGRSAEAFF. The CDR3, as DNA: TGCGCCAGCAGCTTTTCGGCAGGGCGATCGGCTGAAGCTTTCTTT.

This clone appeared a few times. The chain employs TRBV30 and TRBJ2-7, with 10 bases matching TRBD2. Per the germline V gene, CDR1 is GTSNPN and CDR2 is SVGIG (reference sequence). V lost 4 bases, J lost 7 bases, and 10 bases stayed unmatched. This CDR3 contains 14 residues. The CDR3 DNA follows: TGTGCCTGGACCCGCGGGCTAGCGGGGGCGGAGCAGTACTTC. This translates into CAWTRGLAGAEQYF.

In its sample, this clone was seen a few times. CDR3 protein: CASSHRAHEQYF. CDR3 nucleotide sequence: TGTGCCAGCAGCCACAGGGCCCACGAGCAGTACTTC. The chain links TRBV7-2 to TRBJ2-7; TRBD1 might be the D (6 bases). The V gene lost 5 bases and the J gene lost 5 bases, with 10 bases spanning the gap. Germline lookup yields CDR1 SGHTA and CDR2 FQGNSA. The CDR3 totals 12 residues.

This clone was seen a few times. The chain carries TRBV5-1 and TRBJ1-1; 7 bases match TRBD1. The V and J ends lost 0 bases and 5 bases, in that order; junction bases with no gene match: 4. The length of the CDR3 is 14 residues. Looked up from germline, CDR1 is SGHRS and CDR2 is YFSETQ. Here the CDR3 DNA reads TGCGCCAGCAGCTTGGGACAGGGTAGGACTGAAGCTTTCTTT. This sequence encodes CASSLGQGRTEAFF.

The chain combines TRBV5-1 with TRBJ1-4, with 10 bases fitting TRBD1. The CDR3 runs to 15 residues. V trimming: 1 base; J trimming: 5 bases; junction bases outside the gene matches: 2. Germline CDR1 and CDR2: SGHRS and YFSETQ. CDR3: CASSLKGQGNEKLFF. The CDR3 DNA reads TGCGCCAGCAGCTTGAAGGGACAGGGGAATGAAAAACTGTTTTTT. Full variable domain (outside the CDR3, taken from reference TRBV5-1 and TRBJ1-4): KAGVTQTPRYLIKTRGQQVTLSCSPISGHRSVSWYQQTPGQGLQFLFEYFSETQRNKGNFPGRFSGRQFSNSRSEMNVSTLELGDSALYLCASSLKGQGNEKLFFGSGTQLSVL.

The V call is TRBV7-9, the J call TRBJ1-1; TRBD1 matches 8 bases. The junction had 0 bases not matched to a gene; V was cut back by 1 base and J by 5 bases. The CDR3 spans 13 residues. The germline V gene has CDR1 SEHNR and CDR2 FQNEAQ (reference sequence). The CDR3 DNA sequence: TGTGCCAGCAGCTTAGGGGACAGGACTGAAGCTTTCTTT. Protein product: CASSLGDRTEAFF. Using reference TRBV7-9 and TRBJ1-1 for the parts outside the CDR3, the full variable domain is DTGVSQNPRHKITKRGQNVTFRCDPISEHNRLYWYRQTLGQGPEFLTYFQNEAQLEKSRLLSDRFSAERPKGSFSTLEIQRTEQGDSAMYLCASSLGDRTEAFFGQGTRLTVV.

The DNA of the CDR3 is TGTGCCAGTAGTTTACTAGCTCGACAGTTCTTC. It encodes CASSLLARQFF. The chain carries TRBV19 and TRBJ2-1; D might be TRBD2 (6 bases). This CDR3 spans 11 amino acids. Germline CDR1 LNHDA, CDR2 SQIVND (reference sequence). Trimming shortened V by 5 bases and J by 13 bases, and 12 bases separated the two germline ends.

This clone was observed a handful of times. This chain links TRBV5-1 with TRBJ2-5; 13 nucleotides agree with TRBD2. The CDR3 has 17 residues. Germline CDR1 is SGHRS and CDR2 is YFSETQ. Trimming took 3 bases from V and 1 from J; bases not matched to a gene: 6. CDR3 region: CASSWTRTSGGQETQYF. The CDR3 DNA follows: TGCGCCAGCAGCTGGACGAGGACTAGCGGGGGCCAAGAGACCCAGTACTTC.

This chain connects TRBV4-1 to TRBJ1-3, with no clear D. Looked up from germline, CDR1 is MGHRA and CDR2 is YSYEKL. V was clipped by 4 bases and J by 0 bases, with 10 bases between them. The CDR3 runs 15 residues. The CDR3 spells CASSRGGNSGNTIYF. The CDR3 DNA reads TGCGCCAGCAGCCGAGGAGGGAACTCTGGAAACACCATATATTTT.

The CDR3 DNA is TGTGCCAGTAGTATAGATCATACCACTAGCACAGATACGCAGTATTTT. As protein: CASSIDHTTSTDTQYF. V usage is TRBV19 and J usage is TRBJ2-3, with D hard to call. CDR3 length equals 16 residues. Trimming removed 0 bases from V and 0 bases from J, with 10 bases in between. From germline, CDR1 is LNHDA and CDR2 SQIVND (reference sequence).

The genes are TRBV25-1 and TRBJ2-7, with D possibly matching TRBD2 (7 bases). Germline V CDR1 and CDR2: MGHDK, SYGVNS. V was cut by 4 bases and J by 3 bases, with 16 bases left in between. The CDR3 is 15 residues long. CDR3 in amino acids: CASSGGGDSRYEQYF. The CDR3 DNA is TGTGCCAGCAGTGGAGGGGGGGATAGTCGCTACGAGCAGTACTTC.

This clone has just a few counts. The chain is built from TRBV6-1 and TRBJ2-5, with D maybe TRBD2 (6 bases). The CDR3 has 15 residues. The V end was cut by 3 bases, the J end by 5 bases, with 16 bases between. Germline CDR1 is MNHNS and CDR2 is SASEGT. The CDR3 loop reads CASSEMAGPRETQYF. As DNA, the CDR3 is TGTGCCAGCAGTGAGATGGCGGGGCCCCGGGAGACCCAGTACTTC.